Following are 18 T cell receptor beta chains from one sample sequenced in a study of blood T cell repertoires in COVID-19. This table comes from immunoSEQ multiplex PCR, and its TCRdb copy is limited to in-frame clones, with some not included. The profile covers over 350,000 clones, with roughly 85% appearing a single time and about 1.5% taken by the ten largest. The sample taken for sequencing was peripheral blood. The origin of the receptors is a young woman with active or convalescent COVID-19.

The rearrangement joins TRBV6-5 to TRBJ1-2; D remains ambiguous. The V gene's germline CDR1 is MNHEY and CDR2 SVGAGI. The CDR3 extends over 14 amino acids. The V gene lost 2 bases and the J gene lost 8 bases, with 15 bases spanning the gap. The DNA of the CDR3 is TGTGCCAGCAGTTACGGGCAACTAAGCGGGGGCTACACCTTC. It encodes CASSYGQLSGGYTF.

This sequence joins TRBV27 and TRBJ2-2, with D unclear. This CDR3 is 11 amino acids long. Germline V gene data show CDR1 as MNHEY and CDR2 as SMNVEV (reference sequence). With 4 bases removed from V and 7 bases from J, the gap between germline ends came to 4 bases. The CDR3 DNA reads as TGTGCCAGCAGTTCTTACGGGGAGCTGTTTTTT. Protein sequence: CASSSYGELFF.

This sequence joins TRBV29-1 and TRBJ1-2, with D perhaps matching TRBD1 (6 bases). The CDR3 contains 12 residues. V was cut by 5 bases and J by 8 bases, with 15 bases left in between. The V gene's germline CDR1 is SQVTM and CDR2 ANQGSEA. CDR3 sequence (DNA): TGCAGCGTTACAGGGACCTGGGACGGCTACACCTTC. Translation: CSVTGTWDGYTF.

V is TRBV2 and J is TRBJ2-3; the match to TRBD2 covers 9 bases. V lost 7 bases, J lost 0 bases, and 2 bases stayed unmatched. Germline V gene lookup returns CDR1 SNHLY and CDR2 FYNNEI. This CDR3 region has 14 residues. For the CDR3, the DNA is TGTGCCAGCACTAGCGGGGCTAGCACAGATACGCAGTATTTT. Translation gives CASTSGASTDTQYF.

This chain links TRBV10-3 with TRBJ2-2, with 12 positions matching TRBD1. CDR1 is ENHRY and CDR2 is SYGVKD in the germline V gene. CDR3 length: 16 amino acids. The V gene end was trimmed by 5 bases and the J gene end by 7 bases; junction bases not matched to a gene: 8. The DNA for the CDR3 is TGTGCCATCAGTTCCTGGGGACAGGGGGCAAGCGGGGAGCTGTTTTTT. This codes for CAISSWGQGASGELFF.

The chain combines TRBV5-8 with TRBJ2-1, with TRBD2 identical over 7 bases. The germline CDR1 and CDR2 sequences are SGHTS and YDEGEE. V dropped 9 bases and J dropped 6; count of bases not matched to a gene: 15. The CDR3 is made up of 15 amino acids. CDR3 sequence reads: CATRGVAGLGNEQFF. The CDR3 bases are TGTGCCACTCGCGGGGTAGCGGGTTTGGGCAATGAGCAGTTCTTC. The full variable domain, with the rest looked up from reference TRBV5-8 and TRBJ2-1, is EAGVTQSPTHLIKTRGQQATLRCSPISGHTSVYWYQQALGLGLQFLLWYDEGEERNRGNFPPRFSGRQFPNYSSELNVNALELEDSALYLCATRGVAGLGNEQFFGPGTRLTVL.

The gene calls are TRBV13 and TRBJ1-1; no firm D call. The V end lost 7 bases, the J end lost 0 bases, and 15 bases lay between the germline ends. CDR3 length: 15 amino acids. Germline V gives CDR1 PRHDT, CDR2 FYEKMQ (reference sequence). CDR3 coding DNA: TGTGCCAGCACCCCGGAGGAGTGGTTGAACACTGAAGCTTTCTTT. Translated, it gives CASTPEEWLNTEAFF.

V gene TRBV5-1 combines with J gene TRBJ1-1, with D maybe TRBD1 (5 bases). Trimming stripped 1 base from V and 1 base from J, with 11 bases between. The CDR3 covers 15 residues. Germline V gene data show CDR1 as SGHRS and CDR2 as YFSETQ. CDR3 bases: TGCGCCAGCAGCTTGTCGGTAGGGGAGAACACTGAAGCTTTCTTT. Its protein product is CASSLSVGENTEAFF.

CDR3 nucleotides: TGTGCCAGCAGCCAGAGGTCGGGAGAGCAGTTCTTC. Amino acid sequence: CASSQRSGEQFF. The chain combines TRBV3-1 (or the pseudogene TRBV3-2) with TRBJ2-1, with TRBD2 as a possible D gene (5 bases). This CDR3 has 12 residues. Germline CDR1 is LGHDT and CDR2 is YNNKEL (reference sequence). V was cut by 3 bases and J by 10 bases, with 10 bases left in between.

This clone was seen a single time. This chain uses TRBV6-5 with TRBJ1-3; 11 nucleotides line up with TRBD1. The ends lost 6 bases at V and 2 bases at J; junction bases unmatched: 3. The germline CDR1 and CDR2 sequences are MNHEY and SVGAGI. The CDR3 is made up of 15 amino acids. The CDR3 nucleotides read TGTGCCAGCAGGGACAGGGGGCGGGCTGGAAACACCATATATTTT. Translating it yields CASRDRGRAGNTIYF.

The chain recombines TRBV6-1 with TRBJ2-3; 7 nucleotides agree with TRBD2. This CDR3 comprises 16 residues. CDR1 and CDR2 from the germline V gene are MNHNS and SASEGT. V was pared by 3 bases and J by 2 bases, with 8 bases of the junction left unmatched. The CDR3 nucleotides are TGTGCCAGCAGTGAGGCCGGGGGACTAAACACAGATACGCAGTATTTT. Protein sequence: CASSEAGGLNTDTQYF.

This clone was detected a few times. The J gene is TRBJ1-2, the V gene TRBV3-1 (or the pseudogene TRBV3-2); D may be TRBD1 (6 bases). CDR3 length: 13 amino acids. V lost 4 bases and J lost 5, with 11 bases in between. Per germline, CDR1 LGHDT and CDR2 YNNKEL (reference sequence). The CDR3 spells CASSPTGPYGYTF. DNA for the CDR3: TGTGCCAGCAGCCCGACAGGTCCATATGGCTACACCTTC.

The rearrangement links TRBV27 to TRBJ1-1; D call uncertain. Germline CDR1 MNHEY, CDR2 SMNVEV (reference sequence). This CDR3 has 16 amino acids. V was trimmed by 1 base and J by 0 bases, leaving 12 bases between them. The chain's CDR3 is CASSLLDTILNTEAFF. CDR3 sequence (DNA): TGTGCCAGCAGTTTATTAGACACCATATTGAACACTGAAGCTTTCTTT.

This clone was recorded a few times. The same CDR3 is also encoded by other DNA sequences in this sample. This chain links TRBV7-2 with TRBJ1-5; D gene uncertain. Germline CDR1 and CDR2: SGHTA and FQGNSA. With 4 bases removed from V and 2 bases from J, the gap between germline ends came to 6 bases. The CDR3 loop spans 13 amino acids. Written as DNA, the CDR3 is TGTGCCAGCAGCTACCGGGGCAATCAGCCCCAGCATTTT. Translation gives CASSYRGNQPQHF.

V and J are TRBV29-1 and TRBJ2-7; 9 nucleotides agree with TRBD1. CDR3 length: 13 residues. With V trimmed by 6 bases and J by 0 bases, 3 bases remained unmatched. CDR1 is SQVTM, CDR2 ANQGSEA, per germline. The CDR3 is CSVGQGTSYEQYF. The CDR3 DNA reads as TGCAGCGTCGGACAGGGGACCTCCTACGAGCAGTACTTC.

The chain links TRBV7-6 to TRBJ2-1; 11 bases agree with TRBD2. The CDR3 totals 17 residues. Germline-derived CDR1 and CDR2 are SGHVS and FNYEAQ. Trimming at V came to 0 bases and at J to 5 bases, leaving 6 bases not matched to a gene. CDR3 loop: CASSLAPLAGANNEQFF. The CDR3 nucleotides read TGTGCCAGCAGCTTAGCCCCACTAGCGGGGGCTAACAATGAGCAGTTCTTC.

The genes are TRBV27 and TRBJ2-1; 7 bases are a match to TRBD1. The germline V gene encodes CDR1 MNHEY and CDR2 SMNVEV (reference sequence). The CDR3 sequence is 16 residues long. The trim removed 6 bases at V and 0 bases at J, leaving 8 bases unmatched. The DNA of the CDR3 is TGTGCCAGCAGGACACCGGGACAGAGCTCCTACAATGAGCAGTTCTTC. This encodes CASRTPGQSSYNEQFF.

This clone was counted between two and nine times. The V call is TRBV5-6, the J call TRBJ2-2, with D possibly being TRBD2 (7 bases). The CDR3 consists of 16 residues. Germline CDR1 reads SGHDT; CDR2 reads YYEEEE. V was trimmed by 4 bases and J by 0 bases, leaving 13 bases between them. The CDR3 is CASSPGGGPNTGELFF. For the CDR3, the DNA is TGTGCCAGCAGCCCTGGGGGGGGCCCGAACACCGGGGAGCTGTTTTTT.